A single sample gave rise to the 25 T cell receptor beta chains below, sequenced in a study of cytomegalovirus exposure and HLA in healthy donors. The protocol was immunoSEQ multiplex PCR, while the TCRdb copy is restricted to in-frame clones and leaves out a portion. The sample yields 130,000 to 150,000 clones, about 89% seen once. Input material: PBMCs. Every receptor here comes from a woman aged 18-29 years in good health and CMV-seropositive.

The J gene is TRBJ2-5, the V gene TRBV6-5; D is possibly TRBD1 (6 bases). The CDR3 is 13 amino acids. Germline V gene sequence: CDR1 MNHEY, CDR2 SVGAGI. V was cut by 6 bases and J by 2 bases, with 10 bases left in between. CDR3 region: CASRQQGQETQYF. The CDR3 DNA sequence: TGTGCCAGCAGACAACAGGGTCAAGAGACCCAGTACTTC.

The chain combines TRBV28 with TRBJ2-7; no clear D gene. This CDR3 region has 16 residues. Germline lookup yields CDR1 MDHEN and CDR2 SYDVKM. The germline V and J ends were trimmed by 5 bases and 2 bases, with 19 bases remaining between them. This CDR3 is CASSEPSAIGPYEQYF. CDR3 nucleotides: TGTGCCAGCAGTGAGCCCAGTGCCATTGGGCCCTACGAGCAGTACTTC.

The chain carries TRBV29-1 and TRBJ1-2; weak D call: TRBD1 (6 bases). This CDR3 region has 14 residues. Trimming pared 7 bases from V and 1 base from J, leaving 16 bases between. CDR1 SQVTM and CDR2 ANQGSEA come from the germline V gene. The CDR3 sequence: CSAVSRGLNYGYTF. The CDR3 DNA reads TGCAGCGCCGTAAGCAGGGGCCTTAACTATGGCTACACCTTC.

J is TRBJ2-7 and V is TRBV7-6, with 8 bases aligning to TRBD1. Looked up from germline, CDR1 is SGHVS and CDR2 is FNYEAQ. The V segment lost 1 base and the J segment 1 base; nucleotides outside the gene matches: 3. The CDR3 covers 15 residues. The CDR3 sequence: CASSLGQGTSYEQYF. CDR3 bases: TGTGCCAGCAGCTTAGGACAGGGGACTTCCTACGAGCAGTACTTC.

The chain links TRBV5-1 to TRBJ1-4; D uncertain. CDR1 SGHRS and CDR2 YFSETQ come from the germline V gene. V lost 2 bases and J 7 bases, leaving 12 bases between the germline ends. The CDR3 is 14 residues long. CDR3 coding DNA: TGCGCCAGCAGCTTTTCGGGAAAGGGTGAAAAACTGTTTTTT. It is translated as CASSFSGKGEKLFF. The whole variable domain, remainder taken from reference TRBV5-1 and TRBJ1-4, is KAGVTQTPRYLIKTRGQQVTLSCSPISGHRSVSWYQQTPGQGLQFLFEYFSETQRNKGNFPGRFSGRQFSNSRSEMNVSTLELGDSALYLCASSFSGKGEKLFFGSGTQLSVL.

This clone showed up just once. This chain uses TRBV2 with TRBJ2-2; TRBD2 matches at 12 bases. CDR1 SNHLY and CDR2 FYNNEI come from the germline V gene. Trimming at V came to 6 bases and at J to 2 bases, leaving 4 bases not matched to a gene. This CDR3 is built from 16 residues. CDR3 in DNA: TGTGCCAGCAGCCGGACTAGCGGGGTTAACACCGGGGAGCTGTTTTTT. The encoded protein is CASSRTSGVNTGELFF.

V usage is TRBV28 and J usage is TRBJ1-2; possible D gene TRBD1, 6 bases. With 3 bases removed from V and 2 bases from J, the gap between germline ends came to 7 bases. The germline CDR1 and CDR2 sequences are MDHEN and SYDVKM. The CDR3 has 13 amino acids. As DNA, the CDR3 is TGTGCCAGCAGTTTCGGACAGAACTATGGCTACACCTTC. The encoded protein is CASSFGQNYGYTF.

This clone was recorded only once. The rearrangement links TRBV28 to TRBJ1-2, with a weak D call TRBD1 (6 bases). The germline V gene has CDR1 MDHEN and CDR2 SYDVKM. V was clipped by 7 bases and J by 8 bases, with 17 bases between them. The CDR3 loop spans 13 amino acids. CDR3 in DNA: TGTGCCAGCACCATGACAGGACTCAAAGGCTACACCTTC. Its translation is CASTMTGLKGYTF.

V usage is TRBV5-4 and J usage is TRBJ2-3, with 7 bases fitting TRBD2. V trimming: 0 bases; J trimming: 5 bases; junction bases outside the gene matches: 6. This CDR3 region has 15 residues. Germline assignment: CDR1 SGHNT and CDR2 YYREEE (reference sequence). For the CDR3, the DNA is TGTGCCAGCAGCTTGGCCCTAGCGGCCTTAGATACGCAGTATTTT. Its protein is CASSLALAALDTQYF.

V is TRBV5-6 and J is TRBJ2-3; 12 nucleotides line up with TRBD2. Germline values: CDR1 SGHDT, CDR2 YYEEEE. The CDR3 consists of 16 residues. The V gene end was trimmed by 4 bases and the J gene end by 2 bases; junction bases not matched to a gene: 5. The CDR3 reads CASSGRTSGNTDTQYF. CDR3 coding DNA: TGTGCCAGCAGCGGGCGGACTAGCGGGAACACAGATACGCAGTATTTT.

The chain is built from TRBV12-5 and TRBJ2-2; TRBD1 agrees at 10 bases. Losses at the gene ends were 2 bases for V and 4 bases for J; bases not matched to a gene: 7. The length of the CDR3 is 17 residues. Germline CDR1 reads LGHNT; CDR2 reads FRNRAP. The CDR3 here is CASGLSTGTGVTGELFF. The CDR3 region has the DNA TGTGCTAGTGGTTTGTCCACCGGGACAGGGGTCACCGGGGAGCTGTTTTTT.

The count of this clone is one. The V gene is TRBV5-6, the J gene TRBJ1-4; 7 bases map to TRBD1. The CDR3 has 16 residues. Germline trimming cut 4 bases from V and 7 bases from J; bases unmatched to any gene: 13. From germline, CDR1 is SGHDT and CDR2 YYEEEE. CDR3 nucleotides: TGTGCCAGCAGCACGAACAACAGGGGATTCGGTGAAAAACTGTTTTTT. As protein: CASSTNNRGFGEKLFF.

The CDR3 loop reads CASSSGRQGKYNEQFF. In DNA, the CDR3 is TGTGCCAGCAGTTCGGGGAGACAGGGGAAGTACAATGAGCAGTTCTTC. J is TRBJ2-1 and V is TRBV27; 8 bases agree with TRBD1. The CDR3 covers 16 residues. The V and J ends lost 4 bases and 4 bases, in that order; junction bases with no gene match: 9. Germline values: CDR1 MNHEY, CDR2 SMNVEV (reference sequence).

About this clone itself: Different DNA sequences within this sample yield the same CDR3. The rearrangement links TRBV29-1 to TRBJ1-1; 7 bases fit TRBD1. The CDR3 extends over 12 amino acids. Germline CDR1 and CDR2: SQVTM and ANQGSEA. V trimming: 6 bases; J trimming: 4 bases; junction bases outside the gene matches: 5. The CDR3 nucleotides are TGCAGCGTCCAACAGGGGAGCACTGAAGCTTTCTTT. Residues: CSVQQGSTEAFF.

The rearrangement links TRBV5-4 to TRBJ2-5; D gene ambiguous. The CDR3 length is 16 residues. V dropped 3 bases and J dropped 2 bases, with 17 bases sitting between them. The V gene's germline CDR1 is SGHNT and CDR2 YYREEE (reference sequence). As DNA, the CDR3 is TGTGCCAGCAGCTCATCATCCGCGGCGGATCAAGAGACCCAGTACTTC. It yields the protein CASSSSSAADQETQYF.

This clone has just one count. The J gene is TRBJ2-1, the V gene TRBV9; weak D call: TRBD2 (6 bases). The CDR3 extends over 16 amino acids. V dropped 0 bases and J dropped 3 bases, with 13 bases sitting between them. CDR1 SGDLS and CDR2 YYNGEE come from the germline V gene. The CDR3 is CASSVDSGDGYNEQFF. The DNA for the CDR3 is TGTGCCAGCAGCGTAGATAGCGGAGATGGCTACAATGAGCAGTTCTTC.

This clone has a single count. The J gene is TRBJ1-5, the V gene TRBV6-5, with TRBD1 matching 9 bases. Germline values: CDR1 MNHEY, CDR2 SVGAGI. The ends lost 6 bases at V and 5 bases at J; junction bases unmatched: 5. The CDR3 spans 14 residues. CDR3 protein: CASSKDRGHQPQHF. The CDR3 DNA sequence: TGTGCCAGCAGCAAGGACAGGGGCCATCAGCCCCAGCATTTT.

The chain joins TRBV30 to TRBJ2-2; 8 bases are a match to TRBD2. This CDR3 has 15 residues. CDR1 and CDR2 from the germline V gene are GTSNPN and SVGIG (reference sequence). V lost 3 bases to trimming and J lost 6 bases; unmatched junction nucleotides: 9. The CDR3 bases are TGTGCCTGGAGGCGGGGACTAGACTTAGCCGGGGAGCTGTTTTTT. This translates into CAWRRGLDLAGELFF. Full variable domain (missing parts from reference TRBV30 and TRBJ2-2): SQTIHQWPATLVQPVGSPLSLECTVEGTSNPNLYWYRQAAGRGLQLLFYSVGIGQISSEVPQNLSASRPQDRQFILSSKKLLLSDSGFYLCAWRRGLDLAGELFFGEGSRLTVL.

The V and J genes are TRBV29-1 and TRBJ2-5; 8 nucleotides align to TRBD1. CDR1 and CDR2 (germline): SQVTM, ANQGSEA. The CDR3 has 13 residues. Trimming cost V 4 bases and J 5 bases; bases outside gene matches: 6. The CDR3 DNA reads as TGCAGCGTTGCAGGGGGCGCAGGGGAGACCCAGTACTTC. Amino acids: CSVAGGAGETQYF.

The rearrangement joins TRBV28 to TRBJ1-5; D is uncertain. Germline V gene lookup returns CDR1 MDHEN and CDR2 SYDVKM. This CDR3 has 11 amino acids. The V end was cut by 6 bases, the J end by 4 bases, with 4 bases between. CDR3 bases: TGTGCCAGCAGCCTAAATCAGCCCCAGCATTTT. As protein: CASSLNQPQHF.

This chain links TRBV29-1 with TRBJ2-3, with 10 nucleotides matching TRBD2. V dropped 1 base and J dropped 4; count of bases not matched to a gene: 5. Per the germline V gene, CDR1 is SQVTM and CDR2 is ANQGSEA. The CDR3 loop spans 15 amino acids. In DNA form, the CDR3 reads TGCAGCGTTGAAGGTAGCGGGAGGTGGTCAGATACGCAGTATTTT. Translating gives CSVEGSGRWSDTQYF.

This chain links TRBV28 with TRBJ2-2, with a tentative D call TRBD2 (7 bases). CDR1 is MDHEN and CDR2 is SYDVKM in the germline V gene. The CDR3 sequence is 16 residues long. Trimming cost V 2 bases and J 4 bases, with 14 bases left between them. The CDR3 region is CASSLGKGGATGELFF. The CDR3 bases are TGTGCCAGCAGTTTAGGGAAAGGGGGGGCCACCGGGGAGCTGTTTTTT.

The chain employs TRBV30 and TRBJ1-1, with D unresolved. The CDR3 covers 15 residues. Trimming cost V 0 bases and J 5 bases, with 16 bases left between them. CDR1 GTSNPN and CDR2 SVGIG come from the germline V gene (reference sequence). This CDR3 reads CAWSVRGRGWTEAFF. CDR3 coding DNA: TGTGCCTGGAGTGTACGCGGTCGGGGTTGGACTGAAGCTTTCTTT.

In its sample, this clone was seen a few times. The J gene is TRBJ2-3, the V gene TRBV18, with 14 positions matching TRBD2. The V and J ends lost 2 bases and 0 bases, in that order; junction bases with no gene match: 7. CDR3 length: 19 residues. Germline CDR1 reads KGHSH; CDR2 reads LQKENI. CDR3 in amino acids: CASSPGLAGGPTSTDTQYF. The CDR3 coding sequence is TGTGCCAGCTCACCAGGACTAGCGGGAGGACCGACTAGCACAGATACGCAGTATTTT.

This sequence joins TRBV11-3 and TRBJ2-1; maybe TRBD2 (5 bases). In germline, CDR1 is SGHNT, CDR2 YENEEA. The V end lost 0 bases, the J end lost 2 bases, and 14 bases lay between the germline ends. The CDR3 extends over 17 amino acids. For the CDR3, the DNA is TGTGCCAGCAGCTTAGATCCGGGAAGCAGCCCCTACAATGAGCAGTTCTTC. Its protein product is CASSLDPGSSPYNEQFF.